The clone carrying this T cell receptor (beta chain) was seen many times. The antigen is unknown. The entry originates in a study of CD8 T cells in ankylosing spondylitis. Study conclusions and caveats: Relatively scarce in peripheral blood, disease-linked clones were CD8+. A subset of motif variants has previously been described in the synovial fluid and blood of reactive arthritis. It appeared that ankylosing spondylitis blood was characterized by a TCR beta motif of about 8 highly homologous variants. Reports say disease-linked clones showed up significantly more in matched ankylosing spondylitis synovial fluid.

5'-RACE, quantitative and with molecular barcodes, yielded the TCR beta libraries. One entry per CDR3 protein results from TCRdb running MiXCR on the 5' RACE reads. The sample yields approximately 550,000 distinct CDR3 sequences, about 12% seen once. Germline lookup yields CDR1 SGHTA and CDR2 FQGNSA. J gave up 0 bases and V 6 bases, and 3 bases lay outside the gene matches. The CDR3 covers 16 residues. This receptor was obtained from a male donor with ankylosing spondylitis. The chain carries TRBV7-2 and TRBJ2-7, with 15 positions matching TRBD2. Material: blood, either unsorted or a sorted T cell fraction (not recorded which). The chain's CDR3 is CASRGLAGGSSYEQYF. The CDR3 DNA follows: TGTGCCAGCAGGGGACTAGCGGGAGGATCCTCCTACGAGCAGTACTTC.